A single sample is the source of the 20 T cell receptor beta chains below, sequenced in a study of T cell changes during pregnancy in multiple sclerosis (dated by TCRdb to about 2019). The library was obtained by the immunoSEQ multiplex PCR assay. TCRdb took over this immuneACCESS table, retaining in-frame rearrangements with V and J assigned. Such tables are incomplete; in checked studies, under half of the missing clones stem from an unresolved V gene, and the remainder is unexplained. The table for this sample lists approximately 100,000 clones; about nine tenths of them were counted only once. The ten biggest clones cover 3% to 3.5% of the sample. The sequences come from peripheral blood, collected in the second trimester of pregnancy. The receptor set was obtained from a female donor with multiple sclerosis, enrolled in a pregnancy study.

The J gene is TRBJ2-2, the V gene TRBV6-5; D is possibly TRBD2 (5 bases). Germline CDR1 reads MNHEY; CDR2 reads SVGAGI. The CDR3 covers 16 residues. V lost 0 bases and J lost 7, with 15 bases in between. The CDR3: CASSYSGWLAVGELFF. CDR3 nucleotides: TGTGCCAGCAGTTACTCAGGGTGGCTAGCAGTCGGGGAGCTGTTTTTT.

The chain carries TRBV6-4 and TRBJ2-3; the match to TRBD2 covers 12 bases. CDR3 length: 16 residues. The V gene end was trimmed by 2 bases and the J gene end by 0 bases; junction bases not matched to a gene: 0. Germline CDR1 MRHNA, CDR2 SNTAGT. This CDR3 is CASSDGTSGSTDTQYF. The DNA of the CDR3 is TGTGCCAGCAGTGACGGGACTAGCGGGAGCACAGATACGCAGTATTTT.

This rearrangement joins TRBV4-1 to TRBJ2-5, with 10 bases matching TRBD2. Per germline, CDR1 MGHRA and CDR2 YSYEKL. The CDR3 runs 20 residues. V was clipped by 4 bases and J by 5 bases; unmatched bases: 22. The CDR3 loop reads CASSLHGAGGPFLRGETQYF. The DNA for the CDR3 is TGCGCCAGCAGCCTACACGGAGCGGGAGGGCCATTTCTGAGGGGGGAGACCCAGTACTTC.

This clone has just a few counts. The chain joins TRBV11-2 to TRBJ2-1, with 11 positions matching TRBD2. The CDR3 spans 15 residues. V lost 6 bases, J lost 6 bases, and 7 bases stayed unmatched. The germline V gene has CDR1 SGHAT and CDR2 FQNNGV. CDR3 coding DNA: TGTGCCAGCAGTCCCGGGACTAGCGGTCTCAATGAGCAGTTCTTC. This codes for CASSPGTSGLNEQFF.

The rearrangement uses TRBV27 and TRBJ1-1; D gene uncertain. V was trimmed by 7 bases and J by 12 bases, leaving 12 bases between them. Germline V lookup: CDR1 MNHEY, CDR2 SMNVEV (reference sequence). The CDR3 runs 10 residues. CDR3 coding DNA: TGTGCCAGCAAGGGATCCGGGACTTTCTTT. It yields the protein CASKGSGTFF.

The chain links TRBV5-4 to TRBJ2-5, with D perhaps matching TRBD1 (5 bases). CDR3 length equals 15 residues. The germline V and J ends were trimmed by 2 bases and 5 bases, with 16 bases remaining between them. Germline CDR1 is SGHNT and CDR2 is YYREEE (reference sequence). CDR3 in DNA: TGTGCCAGCAGCTTAGGCTCCTTGGCAGGGGAGACCCAGTACTTC. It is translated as CASSLGSLAGETQYF.

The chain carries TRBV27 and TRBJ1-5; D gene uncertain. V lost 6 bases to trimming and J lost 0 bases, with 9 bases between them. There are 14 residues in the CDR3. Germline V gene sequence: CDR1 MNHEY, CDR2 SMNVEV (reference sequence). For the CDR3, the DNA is TGTGCCAGCAGGGCGGGAATTAGCAATCAGCCCCAGCATTTT. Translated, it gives CASRAGISNQPQHF.

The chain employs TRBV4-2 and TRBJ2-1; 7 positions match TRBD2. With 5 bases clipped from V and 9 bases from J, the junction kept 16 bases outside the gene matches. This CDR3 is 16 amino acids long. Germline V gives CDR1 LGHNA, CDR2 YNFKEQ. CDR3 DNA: TGTGCCAGCAGCAAAGGAGCGGGACTTGAAGTCGGTGAGCAGTTCTTC. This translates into CASSKGAGLEVGEQFF.

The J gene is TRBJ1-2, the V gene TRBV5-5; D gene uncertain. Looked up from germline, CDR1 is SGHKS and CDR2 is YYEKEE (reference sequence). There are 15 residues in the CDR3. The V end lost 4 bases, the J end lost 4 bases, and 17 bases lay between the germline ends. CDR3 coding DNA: TGTGCCAGCAGCATATCTATTGACACGGCCTATGGCTACACCTTC. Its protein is CASSISIDTAYGYTF.

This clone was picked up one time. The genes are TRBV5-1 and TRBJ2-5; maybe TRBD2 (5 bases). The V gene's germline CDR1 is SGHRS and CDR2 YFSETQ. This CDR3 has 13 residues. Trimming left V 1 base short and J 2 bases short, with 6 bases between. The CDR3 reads CASSLSGQETQYF. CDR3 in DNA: TGCGCCAGCAGCTTGAGCGGACAAGAGACCCAGTACTTC.

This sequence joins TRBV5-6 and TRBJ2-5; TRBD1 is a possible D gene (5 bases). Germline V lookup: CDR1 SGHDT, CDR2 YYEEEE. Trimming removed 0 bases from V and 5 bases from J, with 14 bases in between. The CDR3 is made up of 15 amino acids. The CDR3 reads CASSLAAGSGETQYF. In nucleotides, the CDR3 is TGTGCCAGCAGCTTGGCGGCAGGGTCGGGTGAGACCCAGTACTTC.

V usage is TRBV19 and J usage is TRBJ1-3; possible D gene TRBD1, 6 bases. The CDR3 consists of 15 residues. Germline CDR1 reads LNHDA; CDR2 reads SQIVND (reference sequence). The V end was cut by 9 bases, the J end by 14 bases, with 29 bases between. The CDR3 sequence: CASNAQGRSGNGLYF. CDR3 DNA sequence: TGTGCCAGCAACGCACAGGGACGCTCTGGAAACGGCTTATATTTT.

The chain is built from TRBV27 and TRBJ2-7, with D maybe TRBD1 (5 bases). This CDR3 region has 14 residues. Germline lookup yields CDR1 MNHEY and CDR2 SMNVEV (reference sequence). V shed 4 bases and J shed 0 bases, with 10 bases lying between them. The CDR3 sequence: CASSYRSSSYEQYF. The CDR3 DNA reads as TGTGCCAGCAGTTACAGGTCCAGCTCCTACGAGCAGTACTTC.

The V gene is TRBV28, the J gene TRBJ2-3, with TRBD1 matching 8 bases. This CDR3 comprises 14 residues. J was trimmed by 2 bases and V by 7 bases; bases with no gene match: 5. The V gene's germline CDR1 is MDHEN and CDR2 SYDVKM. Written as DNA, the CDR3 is TGTGCCAGCAATGACAGGGGCAACACAGATACGCAGTATTTT. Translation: CASNDRGNTDTQYF.

As DNA, the CDR3 is TGTGCCAGCAGCCGGGGGACTGGGGGAGAGACCCAGTACTTC. Translation gives CASSRGTGGETQYF. This rearrangement joins TRBV7-8 to TRBJ2-5, with D possibly being TRBD2 (6 bases). The CDR3 loop spans 14 amino acids. Germline CDR1 reads SGHVS; CDR2 reads FQNEAQ. V was pared by 5 bases and J by 4 bases, with 14 bases between.

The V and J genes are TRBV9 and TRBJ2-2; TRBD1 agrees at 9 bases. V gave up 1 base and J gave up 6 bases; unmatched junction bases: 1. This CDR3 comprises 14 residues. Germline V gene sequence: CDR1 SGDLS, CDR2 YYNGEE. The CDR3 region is CASSVRQGAGELFF. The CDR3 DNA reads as TGTGCCAGCAGCGTAAGACAGGGGGCCGGGGAGCTGTTTTTT. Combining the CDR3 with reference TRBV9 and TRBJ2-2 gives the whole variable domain DSGVTQTPKHLITATGQRVTLRCSPRSGDLSVYWYQQSLDQGLQFLIQYYNGEERAKGNILERFSAQQFPDLHSELNLSSLELGDSALYFCASSVRQGAGELFFGEGSRLTVL.

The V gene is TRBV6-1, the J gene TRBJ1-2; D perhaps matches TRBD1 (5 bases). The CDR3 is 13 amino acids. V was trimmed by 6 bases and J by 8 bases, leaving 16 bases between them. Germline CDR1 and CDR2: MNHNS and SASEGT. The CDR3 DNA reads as TGTGCCAGCAGCAGTCTGTTCGGGGGAGGCTACACCTTC. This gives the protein CASSSLFGGGYTF.

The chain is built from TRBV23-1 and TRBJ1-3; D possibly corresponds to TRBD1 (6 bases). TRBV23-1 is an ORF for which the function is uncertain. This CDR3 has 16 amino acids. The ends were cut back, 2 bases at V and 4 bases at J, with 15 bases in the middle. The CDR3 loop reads CASSQRVQGEGNTIYF. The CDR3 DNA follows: TGCGCCAGCAGTCAACGTGTACAGGGTGAAGGAAACACCATATATTTT.

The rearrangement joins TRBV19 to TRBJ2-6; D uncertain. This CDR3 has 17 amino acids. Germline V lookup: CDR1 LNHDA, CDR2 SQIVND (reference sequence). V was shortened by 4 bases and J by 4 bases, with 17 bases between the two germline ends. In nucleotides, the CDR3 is TGTGCCAGTAGTAGGGCAGGTGGATTCTCGGGGGCCAACGTCCTGACTTTC. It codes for CASSRAGGFSGANVLTF. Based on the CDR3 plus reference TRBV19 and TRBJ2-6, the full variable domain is DGGITQSPKYLFRKEGQNVTLSCEQNLNHDAMYWYRQDPGQGLRLIYYSQIVNDFQKGDIAEGYSVSREKKESFPLTVTSAQKNPTAFYLCASSRAGGFSGANVLTFGAGSRLTVL.

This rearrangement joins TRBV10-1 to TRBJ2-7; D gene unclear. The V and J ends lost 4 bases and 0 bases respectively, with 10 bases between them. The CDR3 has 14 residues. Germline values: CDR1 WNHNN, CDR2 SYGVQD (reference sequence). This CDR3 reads CASSAEAYSYEQYF. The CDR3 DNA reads TGCGCCAGCAGTGCCGAAGCTTACTCCTACGAGCAGTACTTC.